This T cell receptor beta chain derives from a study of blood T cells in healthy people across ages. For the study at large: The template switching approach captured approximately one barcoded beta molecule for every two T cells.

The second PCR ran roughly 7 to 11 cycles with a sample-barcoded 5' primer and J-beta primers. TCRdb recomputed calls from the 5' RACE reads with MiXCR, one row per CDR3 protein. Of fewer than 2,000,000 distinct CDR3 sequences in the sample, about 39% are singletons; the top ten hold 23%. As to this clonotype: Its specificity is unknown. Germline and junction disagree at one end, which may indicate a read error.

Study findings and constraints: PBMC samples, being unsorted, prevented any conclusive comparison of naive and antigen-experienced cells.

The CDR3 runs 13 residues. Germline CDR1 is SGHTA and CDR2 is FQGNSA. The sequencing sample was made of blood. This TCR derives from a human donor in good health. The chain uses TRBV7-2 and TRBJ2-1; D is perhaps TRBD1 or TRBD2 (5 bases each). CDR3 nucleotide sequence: TGTGCCAGCAACTTAGGGACGACAGCACAGCAGTTCTTC. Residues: CASNLGTTAQQFF.